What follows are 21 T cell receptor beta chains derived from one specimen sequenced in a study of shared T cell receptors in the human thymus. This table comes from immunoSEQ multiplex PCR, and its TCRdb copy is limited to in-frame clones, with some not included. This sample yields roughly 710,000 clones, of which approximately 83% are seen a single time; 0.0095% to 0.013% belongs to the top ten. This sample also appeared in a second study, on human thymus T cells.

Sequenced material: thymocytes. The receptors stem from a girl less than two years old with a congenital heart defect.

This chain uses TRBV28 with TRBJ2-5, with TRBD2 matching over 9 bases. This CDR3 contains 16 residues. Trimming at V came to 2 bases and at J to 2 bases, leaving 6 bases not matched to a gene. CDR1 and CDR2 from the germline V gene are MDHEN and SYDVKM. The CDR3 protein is CASSLLLAGGQETQYF. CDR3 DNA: TGTGCCAGCAGTTTACTTCTGGCGGGGGGGCAAGAGACCCAGTACTTC.

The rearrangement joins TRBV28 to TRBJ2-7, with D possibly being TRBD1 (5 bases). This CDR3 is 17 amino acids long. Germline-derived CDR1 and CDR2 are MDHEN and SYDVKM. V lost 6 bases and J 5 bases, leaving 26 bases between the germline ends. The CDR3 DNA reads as TGTGCCAGCAGACGCCGCCAGGGTTCCCCGTATAGGGACGAGCAGTACTTC. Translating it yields CASRRRQGSPYRDEQYF.

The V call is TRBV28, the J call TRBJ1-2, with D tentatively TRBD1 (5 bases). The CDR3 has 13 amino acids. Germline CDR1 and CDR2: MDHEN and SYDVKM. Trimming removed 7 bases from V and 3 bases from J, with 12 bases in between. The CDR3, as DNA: TGTGCCAGCAAGGAGGGGCGGGACTATGGCTACACCTTC. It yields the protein CASKEGRDYGYTF.

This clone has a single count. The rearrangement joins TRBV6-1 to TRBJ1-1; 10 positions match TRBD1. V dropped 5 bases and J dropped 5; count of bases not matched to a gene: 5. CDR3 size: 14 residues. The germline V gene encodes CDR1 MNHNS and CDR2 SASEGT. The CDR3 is CASSRTGGGTEAFF. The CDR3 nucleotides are TGTGCCAGCAGTCGGACAGGGGGTGGGACTGAAGCTTTCTTT.

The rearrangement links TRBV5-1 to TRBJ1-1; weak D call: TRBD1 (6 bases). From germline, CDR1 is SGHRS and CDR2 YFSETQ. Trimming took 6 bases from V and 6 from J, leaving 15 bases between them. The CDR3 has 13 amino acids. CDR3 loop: CASTRQEGSEAFF. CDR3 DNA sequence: TGCGCCAGCACTCGACAGGAAGGGTCTGAAGCTTTCTTT.

The CDR3 DNA reads as TGTGCCAGCAGCTTACGCGGGGAGGGTGGCAATGAGCAGTTCTTC. Translation: CASSLRGEGGNEQFF. J is TRBJ2-1 and V is TRBV7-4, with 7 bases fitting TRBD2. The J segment lost 6 bases and the V segment lost 2 bases, leaving 7 bases of the junction unmatched. The CDR3 length is 15 residues. The germline V gene encodes CDR1 SGHVT and CDR2 SQSDAQ.

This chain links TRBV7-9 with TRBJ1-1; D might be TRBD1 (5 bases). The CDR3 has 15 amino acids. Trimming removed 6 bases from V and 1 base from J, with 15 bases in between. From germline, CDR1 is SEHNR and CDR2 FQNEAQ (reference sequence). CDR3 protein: CASRRRGTGNTEAFF. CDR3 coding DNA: TGTGCCAGCAGACGCCGGGGGACGGGGAACACTGAAGCTTTCTTT.

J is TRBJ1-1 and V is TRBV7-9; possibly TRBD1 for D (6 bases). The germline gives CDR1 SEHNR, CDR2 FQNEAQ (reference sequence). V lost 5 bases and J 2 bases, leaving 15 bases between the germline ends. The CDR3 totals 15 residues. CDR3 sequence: CASSQRPGQNTEAFF. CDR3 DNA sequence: TGTGCCAGCAGCCAAAGACCGGGACAAAACACTGAAGCTTTCTTT.

The CDR3 loop is CASSILETGYGYTF. The CDR3 region has the DNA TGTGCCAGCAGCATATTAGAGACAGGGTATGGCTACACCTTC. V is TRBV7-9 and J is TRBJ1-2; 7 bases align to TRBD1. The V segment lost 5 bases and the J segment 5 bases; nucleotides outside the gene matches: 8. Germline-derived CDR1 and CDR2 are SEHNR and FQNEAQ (reference sequence). The CDR3 totals 14 residues.

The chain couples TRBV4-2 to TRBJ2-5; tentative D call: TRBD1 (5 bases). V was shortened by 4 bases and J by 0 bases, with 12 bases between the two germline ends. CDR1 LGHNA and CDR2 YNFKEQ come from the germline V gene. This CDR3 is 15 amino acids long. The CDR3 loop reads CASSLHNRNQETQYF. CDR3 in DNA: TGTGCCAGCAGCCTTCATAACAGGAACCAAGAGACCCAGTACTTC.

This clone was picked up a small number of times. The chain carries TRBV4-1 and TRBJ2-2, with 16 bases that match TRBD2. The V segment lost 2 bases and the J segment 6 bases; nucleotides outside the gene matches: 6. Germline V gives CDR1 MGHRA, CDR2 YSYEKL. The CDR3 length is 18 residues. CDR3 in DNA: TGCGCCAGCAGCCAACCGGGACTAGCGGGGGGGCGTCCCGGGGAGCTGTTTTTT. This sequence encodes CASSQPGLAGGRPGELFF.

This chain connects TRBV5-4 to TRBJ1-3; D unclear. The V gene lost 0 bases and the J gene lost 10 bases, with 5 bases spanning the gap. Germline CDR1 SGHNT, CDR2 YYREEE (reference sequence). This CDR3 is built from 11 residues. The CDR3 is CASSLGATIYF. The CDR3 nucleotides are TGTGCCAGCAGCTTGGGAGCGACCATATATTTT.

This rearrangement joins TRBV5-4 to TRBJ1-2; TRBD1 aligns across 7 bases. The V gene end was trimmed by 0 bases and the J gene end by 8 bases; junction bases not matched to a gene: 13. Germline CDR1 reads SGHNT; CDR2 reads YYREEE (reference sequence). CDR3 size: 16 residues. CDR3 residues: CASSLEGPTGVRGYTF. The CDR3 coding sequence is TGTGCCAGCAGCTTGGAGGGCCCAACAGGGGTACGCGGCTACACCTTC.

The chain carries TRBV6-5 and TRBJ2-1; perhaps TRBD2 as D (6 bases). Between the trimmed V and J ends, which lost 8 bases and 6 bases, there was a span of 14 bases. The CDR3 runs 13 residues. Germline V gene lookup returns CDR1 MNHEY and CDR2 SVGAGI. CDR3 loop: CASHSGGVNEQFF. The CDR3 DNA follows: TGTGCCAGCCATTCGGGCGGGGTCAATGAGCAGTTCTTC.

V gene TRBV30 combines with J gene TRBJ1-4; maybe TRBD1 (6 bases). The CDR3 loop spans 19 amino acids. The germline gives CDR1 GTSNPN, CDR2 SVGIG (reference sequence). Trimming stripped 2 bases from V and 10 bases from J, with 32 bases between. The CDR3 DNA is TGTGCCTGGAGTCACCGTCCCGGGACACCAAGGTGGCGTAGGGTAAAACTGTTTTTT. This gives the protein CAWSHRPGTPRWRRVKLFF.

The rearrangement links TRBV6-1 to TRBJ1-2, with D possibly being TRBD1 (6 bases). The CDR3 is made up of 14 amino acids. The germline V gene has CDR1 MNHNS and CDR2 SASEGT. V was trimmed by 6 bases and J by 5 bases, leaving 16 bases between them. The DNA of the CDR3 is TGTGCCAGCAGAAAGACAGGAGACTGGTATGGCTACACCTTC. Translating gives CASRKTGDWYGYTF.

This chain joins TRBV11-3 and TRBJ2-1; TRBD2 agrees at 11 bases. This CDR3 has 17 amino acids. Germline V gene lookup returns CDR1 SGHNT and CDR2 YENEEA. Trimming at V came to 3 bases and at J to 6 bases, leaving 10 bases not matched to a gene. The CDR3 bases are TGTGCCAGCAGCTTCCGGAAGACTAGCGGGGAATTCAATGAGCAGTTCTTC. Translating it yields CASSFRKTSGEFNEQFF.

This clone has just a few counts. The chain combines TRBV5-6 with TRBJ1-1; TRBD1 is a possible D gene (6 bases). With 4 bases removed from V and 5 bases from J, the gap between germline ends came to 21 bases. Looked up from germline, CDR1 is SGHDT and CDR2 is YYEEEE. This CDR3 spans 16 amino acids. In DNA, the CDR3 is TGTGCCAGCAGCCGCCGCGGGGGCACCTTGTCGACTGAAGCTTTCTTT. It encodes CASSRRGGTLSTEAFF.

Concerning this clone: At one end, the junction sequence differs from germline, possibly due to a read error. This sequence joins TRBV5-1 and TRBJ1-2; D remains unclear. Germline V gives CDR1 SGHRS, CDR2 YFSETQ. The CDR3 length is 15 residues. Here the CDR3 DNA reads TGCGCCAGCAGCCGTGTCCCGAACCCTAACTATGACTACACCTTC. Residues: CASSRVPNPNYDYTF.

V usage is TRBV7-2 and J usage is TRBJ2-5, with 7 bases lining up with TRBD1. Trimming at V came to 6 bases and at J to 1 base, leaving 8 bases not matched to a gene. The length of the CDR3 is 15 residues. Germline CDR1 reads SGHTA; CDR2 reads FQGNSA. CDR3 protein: CASSRDSGAQETQYF. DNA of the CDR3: TGTGCCAGCAGTAGGGACAGTGGGGCCCAAGAGACCCAGTACTTC.

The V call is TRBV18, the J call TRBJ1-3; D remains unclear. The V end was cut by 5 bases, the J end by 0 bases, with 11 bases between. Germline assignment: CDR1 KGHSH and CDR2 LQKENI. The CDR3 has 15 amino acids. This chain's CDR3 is CASSFWSSSGNTIYF. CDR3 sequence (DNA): TGTGCCAGCTCATTCTGGAGTAGCTCTGGAAACACCATATATTTT.